These T cell receptor beta chains were read from a single sample in a study of control samples from healthy donors and cancer patients. Clones were read by immunoSEQ multiplex PCR, and TCRdb kept only the in-frame ones, dropping some. The sample holds approximately 98,000 clones, approximately 84% seen once. Sequencing was carried out using blood. These receptors all come from a man between 18 and 35 years old in good health. The CDR3 runs from the conserved cysteine through the conserved F or W. The D gene is left open where the match is weak. Not every row has a clone size; where given, it reads once, few, many or a size class.

cdr3_nt: TGTGCTAGCAGCCCCGGGGGCCAGGCAGATACGCAGTATTTT
cdr3_aa: CASSPGGQADTQYF
v_call: TRBV7-7
j_call: TRBJ2-3
d_call: -
clone_size: -

cdr3_nt: TGCGCCAGCAGATTCGGGGTCGCGAACACCGGGGAGCTGTTTTTT
cdr3_aa: CASRFGVANTGELFF
v_call: TRBV4-1
j_call: TRBJ2-2
d_call: -
clone_size: -

cdr3_nt: TGTGCCAGCAGCCAGGGTGGCGGGCTCCAAGAGACCCAGTACTTC
cdr3_aa: CASSQGGGLQETQYF
v_call: TRBV4-2
j_call: TRBJ2-5
d_call: -
clone_size: -

cdr3_nt: TGCGCCAGCAGTGATCAGGTTGCCGGGTTGGGACAGCCGAACACCGGGGAGCTGTTTTTT
cdr3_aa: CASSDQVAGLGQPNTGELFF
v_call: TRBV10-1
j_call: TRBJ2-2
d_call: TRBD1
clone_size: -

cdr3_nt: TGTGCCAGCAGTTACCTGCAAGGTTCTGGGGCCAACGTCCTGACTTTC
cdr3_aa: CASSYLQGSGANVLTF
v_call: TRBV27
j_call: TRBJ2-6
d_call: -
clone_size: -

cdr3_nt: TGTGCCATCAGCCCAACAGGGCAGGGTGGCTACACCTTC
cdr3_aa: CAISPTGQGGYTF
v_call: TRBV10-3
j_call: TRBJ1-2
d_call: -
clone_size: -

cdr3_nt: TGTGCCAGCCGAAAGGGGACAGGTCAATATAATTCACCCCTCCACTTT
cdr3_aa: CASRKGTGQYNSPLHF
v_call: TRBV25-1
j_call: TRBJ1-6
d_call: TRBD1
clone_size: -

cdr3_nt: TGTGCCAGCAGCTTATCCGGGACAGGGTACGGGGCCAACGTCCTGACTTTC
cdr3_aa: CASSLSGTGYGANVLTF
v_call: TRBV7-9
j_call: TRBJ2-6
d_call: TRBD1
clone_size: once

cdr3_nt: TGCGCCAGCAAGGGGACAGGGGCCCGGGGCACCCAGTACTTC
cdr3_aa: CASKGTGARGTQYF
v_call: TRBV10-2
j_call: TRBJ2-5
d_call: TRBD1
clone_size: -

cdr3_nt: TGCGCCAGCTCACACCGGGGGACAGGTAGGTTTGGCACTGGAAACACCATATATTTT
cdr3_aa: CASSHRGTGRFGTGNTIYF
v_call: TRBV5-1
j_call: TRBJ1-3
d_call: TRBD1
clone_size: -

cdr3_nt: TGTGCCAGCAGCCCAAGACAGGGGGTAGGAGAGCAGTTCTTC
cdr3_aa: CASSPRQGVGEQFF
v_call: TRBV9
j_call: TRBJ2-1
d_call: TRBD1
clone_size: -

cdr3_nt: TGTGCCAGCAGTCAGGGGGAGTATAGCAATCAGCCCCAGCATTTT
cdr3_aa: CASSQGEYSNQPQHF
v_call: TRBV6-6
j_call: TRBJ1-5
d_call: TRBD1
clone_size: -

cdr3_nt: TGTGCCAGCAGTTACGCGTACAATGAGCAGTTCTTC
cdr3_aa: CASSYAYNEQFF
v_call: TRBV6-6
j_call: TRBJ2-1
d_call: -
clone_size: -

cdr3_nt: TGTGCCAGCAGTTCGGTTTGGGCTAGCGGGGATGTCCAAGAGACCCAGTACTTC
cdr3_aa: CASSSVWASGDVQETQYF
v_call: TRBV28
j_call: TRBJ2-5
d_call: TRBD2
clone_size: -

cdr3_nt: TGTGCCAGCAGTGAAAACAGAAACACCGGGGAGCTGTTTTTT
cdr3_aa: CASSENRNTGELFF
v_call: TRBV6-1
j_call: TRBJ2-2
d_call: -
clone_size: few

cdr3_nt: TGTGCCAGCCTAAACCCCCAGGGACATGAGCAGTTCTTC
cdr3_aa: CASLNPQGHEQFF
v_call: TRBV19
j_call: TRBJ2-1
d_call: -
clone_size: once

cdr3_nt: TGTGCCTGGAGCGGGATGGGTACTGGGGCCAACGTCCTGACTTTC
cdr3_aa: CAWSGMGTGANVLTF
v_call: TRBV30
j_call: TRBJ2-6
d_call: -
clone_size: -

cdr3_nt: TGTGCCAGCAGCCAAGAGCGGGGGGCCGTTCACGAGCAGTACTTC
cdr3_aa: CASSQERGAVHEQYF
v_call: TRBV4-2
j_call: TRBJ2-7
d_call: TRBD2
clone_size: -

cdr3_nt: TGTGCCAGCAGCCCCCCGGGGCGGGAAAAACTGTTTTTT
cdr3_aa: CASSPPGREKLFF
v_call: TRBV7-9
j_call: TRBJ1-4
d_call: -
clone_size: -

cdr3_nt: TGTGCCACCACGGAGGGGGTAGATACGCAGTATTTT
cdr3_aa: CATTEGVDTQYF
v_call: TRBV28
j_call: TRBJ2-3
d_call: -
clone_size: -

cdr3_nt: TGTGCCAGCAGCTCGGGACAGGGGGCGGACACCGGGGAGCTGTTTTTT
cdr3_aa: CASSSGQGADTGELFF
v_call: TRBV5-4
j_call: TRBJ2-2
d_call: TRBD1
clone_size: -

cdr3_nt: TGTGCCAGTAGTATAGACCTTCCGGCGGGACAGGGAGGTAATGGCTACACCTTC
cdr3_aa: CASSIDLPAGQGGNGYTF
v_call: TRBV19
j_call: TRBJ1-2
d_call: TRBD1
clone_size: few

cdr3_nt: TGTGCCAGCAGCGTAATCCGGGGACTCGAGACCCAGTACTTC
cdr3_aa: CASSVIRGLETQYF
v_call: TRBV7-9
j_call: TRBJ2-5
d_call: -
clone_size: -

cdr3_nt: TGTGCCAGCAGCGCGGACAGGGGGCTCTATGGCTACACCTTC
cdr3_aa: CASSADRGLYGYTF
v_call: TRBV6-2/TRBV6-3
j_call: TRBJ1-2
d_call: TRBD1
clone_size: -

cdr3_nt: TGTGCCAGCAGCGTGGGACTCCTCTATGGCTACACCTTC
cdr3_aa: CASSVGLLYGYTF
v_call: TRBV7-9
j_call: TRBJ1-2
d_call: -
clone_size: -

cdr3_nt: TGTGCCAGCAGTTACGGGACCCTGAACACTGAAGCTTTCTTT
cdr3_aa: CASSYGTLNTEAFF
v_call: TRBV6-5
j_call: TRBJ1-1
d_call: -
clone_size: -

cdr3_nt: TGCGCCAGCAGCTTTGGACAGGGCGGCACTGAAGCTTTCTTT
cdr3_aa: CASSFGQGGTEAFF
v_call: TRBV5-1
j_call: TRBJ1-1
d_call: TRBD1
clone_size: -

cdr3_nt: TGTGCCAGCAGTACCCCCAACCGGGTAGCGGGGATGGCTCACAATGAGCAGTTCTTC
cdr3_aa: CASSTPNRVAGMAHNEQFF
v_call: TRBV27
j_call: TRBJ2-1
d_call: TRBD2
clone_size: -

cdr3_nt: TGCAGTGCTAGTGAGGGACAGGGGGTGGATACGCAGTATTTT
cdr3_aa: CSASEGQGVDTQYF
v_call: TRBV20-1
j_call: TRBJ2-3
d_call: TRBD1
clone_size: -

cdr3_nt: TGTGCCACCAGCACAGGGGCGTCGGATCAGCCCCAGCATTTT
cdr3_aa: CATSTGASDQPQHF
v_call: TRBV15
j_call: TRBJ1-5
d_call: -
clone_size: -

cdr3_nt: TGCGCCAGCAGTTTCGACGGAAATCTTGAAAAACTGTTTTTT
cdr3_aa: CASSFDGNLEKLFF
v_call: TRBV10-2
j_call: TRBJ1-4
d_call: -
clone_size: -

cdr3_nt: TGTGCCAGCAGCCATGGGACAGGGGGCGAGGGCACTAATGAAAAACTGTTTTTT
cdr3_aa: CASSHGTGGEGTNEKLFF
v_call: TRBV7-9
j_call: TRBJ1-4
d_call: TRBD1
clone_size: -